The sample holds a few counts of the clone carrying this T cell receptor beta chain. Germline CDR1 SGHAT, CDR2 FQNNGV. J was trimmed by 2 bases and V by 4 bases; bases with no gene match: 7. The CDR3 runs 17 residues. The sample originates from a study of blood T cell repertoires in COVID-19. Sequencing used immunoSEQ multiplex PCR; TCRdb keeps in-frame clones, though not all of them. The repertoire consists of about 360,000 clones, with approximately 88% occurring once and the leading ten covering roughly 2%. The clonotype originates from a woman between 40 and 55 years old with acute COVID-19. This rearrangement joins TRBV11-2 to TRBJ2-3; 12 bases are shared with TRBD2. Sequencing used PBMCs or T cells enriched from blood (not recorded which). The DNA of the CDR3 is TGTGCCAGCAGCTCATCTAGCGGGGGGGACCCCACAGATACGCAGTATTTT. Protein product: CASSSSSGGDPTDTQYF.